This T cell receptor beta chain was sequenced in a study of blood T cell repertoires in COVID-19. The V gene's germline CDR1 is GTSNPN and CDR2 SVGIG (reference sequence). The length of the CDR3 is 13 residues. V lost 2 bases and J lost 5; bases outside the gene matches: 5. Repertoires were generated with immunoSEQ multiplex PCR, while TCRdb's copy carries only in-frame clones and drops some. The sample contains some 330,000 clones, 80% to 85% of which appear only once. The chain uses TRBV30 and TRBJ1-1; 7 bases are shared with TRBD1. The clonotype comes from a woman aged 50 to 60 who had recovered from COVID-19. Sequenced: PBMCs or T cells enriched from blood (not recorded which). CDR3 protein: CAWSSTGVTEAFF. For the CDR3, the DNA is TGTGCCTGGAGTTCTACAGGGGTGACTGAAGCTTTCTTT.